This T cell receptor (beta chain) originates from a study of cytomegalovirus exposure and HLA in healthy donors. Findings and limits, study-wide: Specificity of a few CMV-associated chains for CMV antigens was verified in vitro.

PCR used 60 Vbeta primers and 13 Jbeta primers. Sequencing used immunoSEQ multiplex PCR; TCRdb keeps in-frame clones, though not all of them. The sample holds fewer than 150,000 clones, over 75% seen once. The V end lost 3 bases, the J end lost 5 bases, and 13 bases lay between the germline ends. Germline V gene sequence: CDR1 LNHDA, CDR2 SQIVND (reference sequence). CDR3 length: 15 amino acids. A note on this clone: What it recognizes is unknown.

The chain couples TRBV19 to TRBJ2-2; tentative D call: TRBD2 (6 bases). Material for sequencing was PBMCs. The source of this sequence is a man between 25 and 39 years old in good health. The CDR3 sequence is CASSIGGGGTGELFF. The CDR3 nucleotides read TGTGCCAGTAGTATTGGGGGTGGGGGGACCGGGGAGCTGTTTTTT.